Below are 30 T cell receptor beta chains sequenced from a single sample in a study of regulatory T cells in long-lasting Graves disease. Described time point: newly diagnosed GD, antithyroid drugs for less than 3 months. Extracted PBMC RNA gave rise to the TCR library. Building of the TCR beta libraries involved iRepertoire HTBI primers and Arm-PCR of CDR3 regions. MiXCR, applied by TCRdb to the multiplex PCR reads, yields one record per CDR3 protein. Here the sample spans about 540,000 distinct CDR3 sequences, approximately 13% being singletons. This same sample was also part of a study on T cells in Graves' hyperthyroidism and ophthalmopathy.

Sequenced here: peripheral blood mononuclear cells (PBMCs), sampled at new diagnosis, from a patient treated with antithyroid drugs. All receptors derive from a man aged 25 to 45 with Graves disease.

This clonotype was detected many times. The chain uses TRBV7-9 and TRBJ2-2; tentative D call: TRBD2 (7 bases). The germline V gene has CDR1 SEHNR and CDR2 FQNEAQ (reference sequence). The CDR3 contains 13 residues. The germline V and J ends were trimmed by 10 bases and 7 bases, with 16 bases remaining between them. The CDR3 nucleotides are TGTGCCATCATCGGGGGGCCAGGCGGGGAGCTGTTTTTT. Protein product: CAIIGGPGGELFF.

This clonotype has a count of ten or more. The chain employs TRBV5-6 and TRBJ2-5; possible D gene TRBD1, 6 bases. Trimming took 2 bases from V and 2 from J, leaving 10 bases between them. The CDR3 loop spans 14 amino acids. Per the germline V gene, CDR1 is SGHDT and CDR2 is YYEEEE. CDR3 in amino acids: CASSLQGNQETQYF. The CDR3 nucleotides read TGTGCCAGCAGCTTACAGGGAAATCAAGAGACCCAGTACTTC.

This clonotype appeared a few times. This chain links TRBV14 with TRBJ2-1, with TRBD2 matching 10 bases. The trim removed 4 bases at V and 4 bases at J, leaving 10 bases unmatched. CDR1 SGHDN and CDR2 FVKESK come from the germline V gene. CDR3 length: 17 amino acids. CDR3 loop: CASSLRAGGPNYNEQFF. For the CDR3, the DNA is TGTGCCAGCAGCCTCCGAGCGGGAGGGCCAAATTACAATGAGCAGTTCTTC. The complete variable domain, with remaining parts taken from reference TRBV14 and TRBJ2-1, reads EAGVTQFPSHSVIEKGQTVTLRCDPISGHDNLYWYRRVMGKEIKFLLHFVKESKQDESGMPNNRFLAERTGGTYSTLKVQPAELEDSGVYFCASSLRAGGPNYNEQFFGPGTRLTVL.

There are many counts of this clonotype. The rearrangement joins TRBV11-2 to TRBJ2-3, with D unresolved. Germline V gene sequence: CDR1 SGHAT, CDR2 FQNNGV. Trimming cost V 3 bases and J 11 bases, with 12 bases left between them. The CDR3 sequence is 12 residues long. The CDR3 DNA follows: TGTGCCAGCAGCTTCCCCGACTCGAAGCAGTATTTT. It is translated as CASSFPDSKQYF. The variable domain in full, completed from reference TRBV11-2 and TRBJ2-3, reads EAGVAQSPRYKIIEKRQSVAFWCNPISGHATLYWYQQILGQGPKLLIQFQNNGVVDDSQLPKDRFSAERLKGVDSTLKIQPAKLEDSAVYLCASSFPDSKQYFGPGTRLTVL.

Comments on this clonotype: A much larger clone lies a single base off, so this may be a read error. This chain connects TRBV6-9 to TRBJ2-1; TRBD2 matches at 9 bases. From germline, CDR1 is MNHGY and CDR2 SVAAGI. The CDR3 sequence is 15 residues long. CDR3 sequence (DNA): TGTGCCGGCAGTTTGGCGGGAGGGCCCGGCAATGAGCAGTTCTTC. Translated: CAGSLAGGPGNEQFF.

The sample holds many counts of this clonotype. CDR3 region: CSAASGQGETQYF. CDR3 coding DNA: TGCAGTGCTGCTTCGGGACAGGGGGAGACCCAGTACTTC. This chain joins TRBV20-1 and TRBJ2-5; 10 bases map to TRBD1. The CDR3 contains 13 residues. Germline CDR1 is DFQATT and CDR2 is SNEGSKA (reference sequence). J lost 5 bases, V lost 5 bases, and 5 bases had no gene match.

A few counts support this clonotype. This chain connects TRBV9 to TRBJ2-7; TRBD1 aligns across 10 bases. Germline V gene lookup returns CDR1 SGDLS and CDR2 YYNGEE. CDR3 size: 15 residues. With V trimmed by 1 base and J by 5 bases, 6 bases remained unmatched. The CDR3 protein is CASSVTGTGVNEQYF. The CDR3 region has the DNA TGTGCCAGCAGCGTAACGGGGACAGGGGTAAACGAGCAGTACTTC.

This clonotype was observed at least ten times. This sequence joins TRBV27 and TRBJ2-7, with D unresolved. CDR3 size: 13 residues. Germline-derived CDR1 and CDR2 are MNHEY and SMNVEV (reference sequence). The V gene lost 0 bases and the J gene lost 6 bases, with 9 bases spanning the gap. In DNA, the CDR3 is TGTGCCAGCAGTTTATCACATATTGGCGAGCAGTACTTC. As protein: CASSLSHIGEQYF.

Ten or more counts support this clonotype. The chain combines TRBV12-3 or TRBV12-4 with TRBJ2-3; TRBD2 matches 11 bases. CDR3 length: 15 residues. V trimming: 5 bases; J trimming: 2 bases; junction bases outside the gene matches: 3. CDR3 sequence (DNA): TGTGCCAGCAGTCAACTAGCGGGAGTCACAGATACGCAGTATTTT. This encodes CASSQLAGVTDTQYF.

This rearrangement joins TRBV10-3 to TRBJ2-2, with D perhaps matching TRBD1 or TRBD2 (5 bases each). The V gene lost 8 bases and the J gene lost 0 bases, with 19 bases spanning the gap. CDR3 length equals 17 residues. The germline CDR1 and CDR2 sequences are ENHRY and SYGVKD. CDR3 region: CAIPGRGLSTNTGELFF. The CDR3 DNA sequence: TGTGCCATCCCGGGGCGAGGGCTCTCAACGAACACCGGGGAGCTGTTTTTT.

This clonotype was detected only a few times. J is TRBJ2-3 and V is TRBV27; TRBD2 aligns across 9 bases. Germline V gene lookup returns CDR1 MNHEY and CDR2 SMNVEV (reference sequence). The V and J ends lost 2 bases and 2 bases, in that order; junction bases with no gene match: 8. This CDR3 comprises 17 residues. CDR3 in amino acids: CASSLTSSGTITDTQYF. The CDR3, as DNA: TGTGCCAGCAGTTTAACCTCTAGCGGGACGATCACAGATACGCAGTATTTT.

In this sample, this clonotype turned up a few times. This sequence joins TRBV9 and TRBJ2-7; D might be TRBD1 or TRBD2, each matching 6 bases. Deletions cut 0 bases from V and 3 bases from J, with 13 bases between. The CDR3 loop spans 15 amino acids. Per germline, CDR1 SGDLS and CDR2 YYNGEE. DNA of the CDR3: TGTGCCAGCAGCGTAGCGGGGGCCAACTTCTACGAGCAGTACTTC. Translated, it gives CASSVAGANFYEQYF.

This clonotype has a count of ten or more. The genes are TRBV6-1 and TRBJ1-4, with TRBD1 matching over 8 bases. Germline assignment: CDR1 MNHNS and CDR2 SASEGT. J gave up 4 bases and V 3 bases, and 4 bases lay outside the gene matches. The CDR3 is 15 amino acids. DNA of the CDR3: TGTGCCAGCAGTGACCAGGGGGCGAGTAATGAAAAACTGTTTTTT. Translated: CASSDQGASNEKLFF.

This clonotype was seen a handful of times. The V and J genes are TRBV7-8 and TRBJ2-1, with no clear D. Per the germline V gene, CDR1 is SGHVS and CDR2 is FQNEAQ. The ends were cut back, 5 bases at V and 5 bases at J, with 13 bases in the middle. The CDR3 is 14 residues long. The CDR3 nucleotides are TGTGCCAGCAGCGCTTGGGCTAGGGACAATGAGCAGTTCTTC. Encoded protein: CASSAWARDNEQFF. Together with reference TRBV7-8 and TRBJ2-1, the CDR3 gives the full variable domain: GAGVSQSPRYKVAKRGQDVALRCDPISGHVSLFWYQQALGQGPEFLTYFQNEAQLDKSGLPSDRFFAERPEGSVSTLKIQRTQQEDSAVYLCASSAWARDNEQFFGPGTRLTVL.

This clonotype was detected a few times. CDR3 nucleotides: TGTGCCAGCAGCGAAACTAGCGGGAGGGCATATGAGCAGTTCTTC. This gives the protein CASSETSGRAYEQFF. The chain recombines TRBV7-9 with TRBJ2-1; 13 bases are a match to TRBD2. V trimming: 5 bases; J trimming: 8 bases; junction bases outside the gene matches: 6. Germline assignment: CDR1 SEHNR and CDR2 FQNEAQ (reference sequence). There are 15 residues in the CDR3. Complete variable domain (other parts from reference TRBV7-9 and TRBJ2-1): DTGVSQNPRHKITKRGQNVTFRCDPISEHNRLYWYRQTLGQGPEFLTYFQNEAQLEKSRLLSDRFSAERPKGSFSTLEIQRTEQGDSAMYLCASSETSGRAYEQFFGPGTRLTVL.

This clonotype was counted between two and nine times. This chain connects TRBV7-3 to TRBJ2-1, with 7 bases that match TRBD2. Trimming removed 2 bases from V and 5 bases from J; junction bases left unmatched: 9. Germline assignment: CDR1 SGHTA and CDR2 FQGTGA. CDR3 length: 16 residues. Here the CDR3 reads CASSLGGAGANNEQFF. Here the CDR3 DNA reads TGTGCCAGCAGCTTAGGGGGTGCGGGAGCCAACAATGAGCAGTTCTTC.

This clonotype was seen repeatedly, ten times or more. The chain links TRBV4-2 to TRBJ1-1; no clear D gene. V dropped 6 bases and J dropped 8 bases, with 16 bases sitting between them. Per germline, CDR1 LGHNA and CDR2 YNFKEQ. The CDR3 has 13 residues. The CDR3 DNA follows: TGTGCCAGCAGTCTGTCGAAAGGGCGGGAAGCTTTCTTT. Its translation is CASSLSKGREAFF.

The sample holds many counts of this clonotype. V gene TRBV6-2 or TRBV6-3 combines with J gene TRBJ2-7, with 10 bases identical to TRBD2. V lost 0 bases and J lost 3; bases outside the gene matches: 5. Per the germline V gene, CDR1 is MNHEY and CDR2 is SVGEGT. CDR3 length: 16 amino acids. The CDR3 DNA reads TGTGCCAGCAGTTACTCGTTACTAGCGGGGAACTACGAGCAGTACTTC. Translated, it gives CASSYSLLAGNYEQYF.

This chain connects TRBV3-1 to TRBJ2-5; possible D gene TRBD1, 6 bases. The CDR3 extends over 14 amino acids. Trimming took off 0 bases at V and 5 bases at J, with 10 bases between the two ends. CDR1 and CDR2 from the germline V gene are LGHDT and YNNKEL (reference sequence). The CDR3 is CASSQEGGSETQYF. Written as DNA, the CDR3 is TGTGCCAGCAGCCAAGAAGGGGGTTCGGAGACCCAGTACTTC.

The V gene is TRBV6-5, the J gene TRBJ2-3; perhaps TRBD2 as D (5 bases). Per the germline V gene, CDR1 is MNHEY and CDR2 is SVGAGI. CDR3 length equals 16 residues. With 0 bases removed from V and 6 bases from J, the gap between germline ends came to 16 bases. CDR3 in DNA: TGTGCCAGCAGTTACTCGGTGGGAGCCGGTTTGGATACGCAGTATTTT. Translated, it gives CASSYSVGAGLDTQYF.

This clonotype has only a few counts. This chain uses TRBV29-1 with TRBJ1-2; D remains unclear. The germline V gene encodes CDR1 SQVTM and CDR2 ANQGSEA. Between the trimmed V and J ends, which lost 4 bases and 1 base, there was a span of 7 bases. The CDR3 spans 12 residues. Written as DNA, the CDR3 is TGCAGCGTTGTGGAGGGTAACTATGGCTACACCTTC. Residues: CSVVEGNYGYTF.

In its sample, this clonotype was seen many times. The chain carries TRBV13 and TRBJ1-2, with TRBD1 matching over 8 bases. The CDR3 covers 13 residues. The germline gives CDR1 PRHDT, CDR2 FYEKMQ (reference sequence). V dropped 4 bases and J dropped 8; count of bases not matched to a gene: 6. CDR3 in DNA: TGTGCCAGCAGCTGGGGACAGGAAGGGGGCTACACCTTC. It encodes CASSWGQEGGYTF.

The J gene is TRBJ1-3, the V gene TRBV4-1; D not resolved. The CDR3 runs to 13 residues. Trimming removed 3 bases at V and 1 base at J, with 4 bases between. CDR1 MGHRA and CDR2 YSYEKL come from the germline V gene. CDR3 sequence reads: CASSHGSGNTIYF. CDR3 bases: TGCGCCAGCAGCCATGGGTCTGGAAACACCATATATTTT.

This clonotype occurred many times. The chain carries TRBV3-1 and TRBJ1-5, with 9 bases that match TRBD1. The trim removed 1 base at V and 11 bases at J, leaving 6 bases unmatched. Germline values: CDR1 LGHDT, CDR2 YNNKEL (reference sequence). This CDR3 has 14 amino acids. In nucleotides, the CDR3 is TGTGCCAGCAGCCAAGGGGGACAGGGAAGGGCCCAGCATTTT. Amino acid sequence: CASSQGGQGRAQHF.

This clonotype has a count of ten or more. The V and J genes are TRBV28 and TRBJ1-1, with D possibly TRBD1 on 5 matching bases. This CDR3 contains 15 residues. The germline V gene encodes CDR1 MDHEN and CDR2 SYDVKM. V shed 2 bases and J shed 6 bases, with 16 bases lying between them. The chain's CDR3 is CASSLAGRVIAEAFF. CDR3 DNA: TGTGCCAGCAGTTTAGCAGGGAGGGTCATCGCTGAAGCTTTCTTT.

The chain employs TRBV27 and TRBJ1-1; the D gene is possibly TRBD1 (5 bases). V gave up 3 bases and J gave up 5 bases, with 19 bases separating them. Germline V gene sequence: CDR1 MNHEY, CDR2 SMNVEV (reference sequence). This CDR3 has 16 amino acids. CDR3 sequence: CASSLGSVFGGTEAFF. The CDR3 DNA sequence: TGTGCCAGCAGTTTGGGGAGTGTGTTTGGGGGGACTGAAGCTTTCTTT.

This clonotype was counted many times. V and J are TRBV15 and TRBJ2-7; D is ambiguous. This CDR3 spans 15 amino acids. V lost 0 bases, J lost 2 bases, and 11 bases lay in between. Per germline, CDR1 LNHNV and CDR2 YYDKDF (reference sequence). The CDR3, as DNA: TGTGCCACCAGCAGAGATGGGTGGTCGGCCTACGAGCAGTACTTC. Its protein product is CATSRDGWSAYEQYF.

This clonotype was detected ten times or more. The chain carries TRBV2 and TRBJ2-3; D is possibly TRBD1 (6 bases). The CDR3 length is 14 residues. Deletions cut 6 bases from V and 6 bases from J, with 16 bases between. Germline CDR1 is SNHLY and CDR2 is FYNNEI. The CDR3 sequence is CASSATPRGDTQYF. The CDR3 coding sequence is TGTGCCAGCAGCGCGACACCTAGGGGGGATACGCAGTATTTT.

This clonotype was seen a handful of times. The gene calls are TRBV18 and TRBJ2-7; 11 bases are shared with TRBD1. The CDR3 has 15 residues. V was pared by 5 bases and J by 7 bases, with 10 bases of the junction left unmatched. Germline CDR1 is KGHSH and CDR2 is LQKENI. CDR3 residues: CASSTGTGGRREQYF. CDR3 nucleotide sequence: TGTGCCAGCTCAACCGGGACAGGGGGGAGAAGAGAGCAGTACTTC.

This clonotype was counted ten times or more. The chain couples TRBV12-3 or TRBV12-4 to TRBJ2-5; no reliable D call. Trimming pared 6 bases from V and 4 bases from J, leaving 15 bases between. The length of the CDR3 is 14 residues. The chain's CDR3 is CASRKGTRLETQYF. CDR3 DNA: TGTGCCAGCAGGAAAGGTACCCGTTTAGAGACCCAGTACTTC.